This T cell receptor beta chain emerged from a study of blood T cell repertoires in COVID-19. Across the study: Researchers got acute and convalescent COVID-19 samples from the United States, Italy and Spain. Sample material is recorded as cDNA or gDNA derived from T cells, B-cell-depleted T cells, or PBMCs.

Original handling: The authors estimated nucleated cell counts from reference gene primer amplification. Assay used: immunoSEQ multiplex PCR; TCRdb lists only in-frame clones, some missing. V and J calls and clone size are as listed in that table; D and trimming were resolved from the DNA. The sample shows around 130,000 clones, approximately 88% of them seen only once. Germline CDR1 reads SGHRS; CDR2 reads YFSETQ. The CDR3 loop spans 12 amino acids. Trimming pared 4 bases from V and 4 bases from J, leaving 9 bases between. Sequenced: peripheral blood. This sequence was found in a man in his 70s with active COVID-19. This chain connects TRBV5-1 to TRBJ2-7; D gene unclear. DNA for the CDR3: TGCGCCAGCAGCAGGAGTGAATACGAGCAGTACTTC. Translated: CASSRSEYEQYF.